Following are 18 T cell receptor beta chains from one sample sequenced in a study of cytomegalovirus exposure and HLA in healthy donors. The PCR had 60 Vbeta and 13 Jbeta primers. Measured with immunoSEQ multiplex PCR; TCRdb has only the in-frame clones, and not every one. The sample includes around 99,000 clones, over 70% of them seen just once. The sample taken for sequencing was PBMCs. These receptors were obtained from a man aged 25-45 years in good health and CMV-seronegative.

This clone was counted once. The chain combines TRBV4-1 with TRBJ2-1; TRBD1 agrees at 10 bases. The CDR3 is 18 residues long. Trimming at V came to 4 bases and at J to 5 bases, leaving 14 bases not matched to a gene. Germline V CDR1 and CDR2: MGHRA, YSYEKL. CDR3 in amino acids: CASSRLPSGTGVDNEQFF. DNA of the CDR3: TGCGCCAGCAGCCGCCTCCCATCCGGGACAGGGGTAGACAATGAGCAGTTCTTC.

This chain uses TRBV25-1 with TRBJ2-3, with a weak D call TRBD1 (6 bases). V was clipped by 2 bases and J by 0 bases, with 9 bases between them. This CDR3 is built from 15 residues. CDR1 is MGHDK and CDR2 is SYGVNS in the germline V gene. The CDR3 nucleotides are TGTGCCAGCAGTGAAGGGGGCGCTAGCACAGATACGCAGTATTTT. As protein: CASSEGGASTDTQYF.

This chain connects TRBV23-1 to TRBJ2-1, with TRBD2 matching over 9 bases. TRBV23-1 qualifies as an ORF whose function is uncertain. V shed 0 bases and J 2 bases; nucleotides not matched to a gene: 2. This CDR3 region has 16 residues. The CDR3 nucleotides are TGCGCCAGCAGTCAATCGAGGACTAGCGCCTACAATGAGCAGTTCTTC. Encoded protein: CASSQSRTSAYNEQFF.

The chain uses TRBV27 and TRBJ2-3; TRBD2 agrees at 7 bases. This CDR3 is 14 amino acids long. J gave up 4 bases and V 3 bases, and 4 bases lay outside the gene matches. Germline lookup yields CDR1 MNHEY and CDR2 SMNVEV (reference sequence). This CDR3 is CASSFGGRADTQYF. The DNA of the CDR3 is TGTGCCAGCAGTTTCGGAGGGAGGGCAGATACGCAGTATTTT.

V usage is TRBV7-6 and J usage is TRBJ2-5, with D possibly matching TRBD2 (7 bases). The CDR3 sequence is 15 residues long. V gave up 8 bases and J gave up 4 bases, with 20 bases separating them. CDR1 is SGHVS and CDR2 is FNYEAQ in the germline V gene. The CDR3 coding sequence is TGTGCCAGCTCCTATGTCCGGGGGGCCAGAGAGACCCAGTACTTC. This sequence encodes CASSYVRGARETQYF.

DNA of the CDR3: TGTGCCAGCACCGCGGGACGCTCACCCCTCCACTTT. This codes for CASTAGRSPLHF. The rearrangement joins TRBV13 to TRBJ1-6; D may be TRBD1 (5 bases). Per the germline V gene, CDR1 is PRHDT and CDR2 is FYEKMQ (reference sequence). V shed 7 bases and J shed 10 bases, with 11 bases lying between them. This CDR3 contains 12 residues.

This chain connects TRBV9 to TRBJ2-2; tentative D call: TRBD1 (5 bases). V dropped 2 bases and J dropped 2 bases, with 10 bases sitting between them. The CDR3 runs to 15 residues. CDR1 is SGDLS, CDR2 YYNGEE, per germline. The DNA for the CDR3 is TGTGCCAGCAGCGTCCTGGACATAAACACCGGGGAGCTGTTTTTT. Translating gives CASSVLDINTGELFF.

The rearrangement links TRBV7-3 to TRBJ1-1; tentatively, D is TRBD1 (6 bases). Trimming removed 5 bases from V and 1 base from J, with 8 bases in between. Germline values: CDR1 SGHTA, CDR2 FQGTGA. The CDR3 is 13 amino acids. The CDR3 region is CASSTTGNTEAFF. CDR3 nucleotide sequence: TGTGCCAGCAGCACGACAGGGAACACTGAAGCTTTCTTT. Full variable domain (rest looked up from reference TRBV7-3 and TRBJ1-1): GAGVSQTPSNKVTEKGKYVELRCDPISGHTALYWYRQSLGQGPEFLIYFQGTGAADDSGLPNDRFFAVRPEGSVSTLKIQRTERGDSAVYLCASSTTGNTEAFFGQGTRLTVV.

The CDR3: CASTPGIGNTIYF. The CDR3 DNA follows: TGTGCCAGCACCCCGGGGATTGGAAACACCATATATTTT. The chain uses TRBV2 and TRBJ1-3; D remains ambiguous. Trimming left V 7 bases short and J 3 bases short, with 10 bases between. CDR3 length equals 13 residues. Germline values: CDR1 SNHLY, CDR2 FYNNEI. The variable domain in full, with the rest retrieved from reference TRBV2 and TRBJ1-3, is EPEVTQTPSHQVTQMGQEVILRCVPISNHLYFYWYRQILGQKVEFLVSFYNNEISEKSEIFDDQFSVERPDGSNFTLKIRSTKLEDSAMYFCASTPGIGNTIYFGEGSWLTVV.

V usage is TRBV2 and J usage is TRBJ1-1, with TRBD1 matching over 11 bases. Germline CDR1 SNHLY, CDR2 FYNNEI. The CDR3 length is 15 residues. V was pared by 4 bases and J by 3 bases, with 4 bases of the junction left unmatched. CDR3 coding DNA: TGTGCCAGCAGTGGCGGGACAGGGGGGTACACTGAAGCTTTCTTT. Protein: CASSGGTGGYTEAFF.

This chain joins TRBV25-1 and TRBJ1-6, with 7 bases identical to TRBD1. Germline lookup yields CDR1 MGHDK and CDR2 SYGVNS. Trimming took 3 bases from V and 8 from J; bases not matched to a gene: 10. CDR3 size: 16 residues. DNA for the CDR3: TGTGCCAGCAGTGATGCGACAGGGAGGTATTATTCACCCCTCCACTTT. Protein: CASSDATGRYYSPLHF.

This clone came up a few times. The J gene is TRBJ1-4, the V gene TRBV9; 8 bases match TRBD1. The CDR3 is made up of 14 amino acids. CDR1 is SGDLS and CDR2 is YYNGEE in the germline V gene. V shed 4 bases, J shed 7 bases, and the junction held 6 bases outside the gene matches. CDR3 loop: CASSMTGAGEKLFF. The DNA of the CDR3 is TGTGCCAGCAGCATGACAGGGGCGGGTGAAAAACTGTTTTTT.

Details on this clone: Different DNA sequences within this sample yield the same CDR3. The chain employs TRBV18 and TRBJ1-1, with a tentative D call TRBD1 (5 bases). Germline V lookup: CDR1 KGHSH, CDR2 LQKENI. This CDR3 is 14 amino acids long. Trimming removed 6 bases from V and 1 base from J, with 12 bases in between. The CDR3 DNA reads TGTGCCAGCTCTCGTGACAGAGAGAACACTGAAGCTTTCTTT. Translation: CASSRDRENTEAFF.

The rearrangement uses TRBV6-4 and TRBJ2-2; 11 bases map to TRBD2. Per the germline V gene, CDR1 is MRHNA and CDR2 is SNTAGT. CDR3 length: 15 residues. With 7 bases clipped from V and 1 base from J, the junction kept 2 bases outside the gene matches. The CDR3 DNA reads as TGTGCCAGCAAGGGACTAGCGGAGAACACCGGGGAGCTGTTTTTT. Amino acids: CASKGLAENTGELFF.

This clone was recorded only once. The J gene is TRBJ2-3, the V gene TRBV4-1; 7 bases are a match to TRBD2. Germline lookup yields CDR1 MGHRA and CDR2 YSYEKL. The ends lost 0 bases at V and 3 bases at J; junction bases unmatched: 6. The CDR3 sequence is 16 residues long. The CDR3 coding sequence is TGCGCCAGCAGCCAAGAAGGGCGGGGGATGACAGATACGCAGTATTTT. It is translated as CASSQEGRGMTDTQYF.

The gene calls are TRBV30 and TRBJ2-5; TRBD2 aligns across 9 bases. The germline V gene has CDR1 GTSNPN and CDR2 SVGIG (reference sequence). The V segment lost 4 bases and the J segment 7 bases; nucleotides outside the gene matches: 13. The CDR3 covers 15 residues. CDR3 coding DNA: TGTGCCTGGACCCTCAGCGGGGGGACCCTCGGGACCCAGTACTTC. Protein sequence: CAWTLSGGTLGTQYF.

This clone was found a few times. This chain joins TRBV6-1 and TRBJ1-5; the D is unclear. The germline V gene encodes CDR1 MNHNS and CDR2 SASEGT. V was cut by 0 bases and J by 6 bases, with 6 bases left in between. This CDR3 is built from 13 residues. The CDR3 loop is CASSEAIGQPQHF. For the CDR3, the DNA is TGTGCCAGCAGTGAAGCGATCGGTCAGCCCCAGCATTTT.

The CDR3 is CASSGTGGLYGYTF. The CDR3 nucleotides are TGTGCCAGCAGCGGGACAGGGGGCCTCTATGGCTACACCTTC. The chain joins TRBV28 to TRBJ1-2, with 12 bases aligning to TRBD1. CDR1 and CDR2 from the germline V gene are MDHEN and SYDVKM. The CDR3 loop spans 14 amino acids. Germline trimming cut 6 bases from V and 4 bases from J; bases unmatched to any gene: 3.